These 28 T cell receptor beta chains were sequenced from one sample in a study of regulatory T cells in long-lasting Graves disease. Time point: newly diagnosed GD, antithyroid drugs for less than 3 months. Extracted RNA from PBMCs served as the source of the TCR library. To make TCR beta libraries, researchers used iRepertoire HTBI primers and Arm-PCR of CDR3 regions. Each CDR3 protein gets one entry after TCRdb re-called the multiplex PCR reads with MiXCR. Of around 500,000 distinct CDR3 sequences listed, about 11% are singletons. These data were also filed under a second study, of T cells in Graves' hyperthyroidism and ophthalmopathy.

Material: peripheral blood mononuclear cells (PBMCs), obtained at new diagnosis, from a patient treated with antithyroid drugs. The receptors originated from a woman aged 25 to 45 with Graves disease.

This clonotype was seen repeatedly, ten times or more. V is TRBV11-3 and J is TRBJ2-7; TRBD2 might be the D (6 bases). Germline V gives CDR1 SGHNT, CDR2 YENEEA. V was cut by 3 bases and J by 0 bases, with 18 bases left in between. The CDR3 is made up of 17 amino acids. DNA of the CDR3: TGTGCCAGCAGCTTTAGGAGGAGGGGTCTTAGCTCCTACGAGCAGTACTTC. Translated: CASSFRRRGLSSYEQYF.

This clonotype has only a few counts. V is TRBV7-9 and J is TRBJ2-2, with D perhaps matching TRBD1 (6 bases). This CDR3 region has 19 residues. Germline V gene data show CDR1 as SEHNR and CDR2 as FQNEAQ (reference sequence). Trimming took off 5 bases at V and 1 base at J, with 23 bases between the two ends. This chain's CDR3 is CASSVGMSRQAGNTGELFF. As DNA, the CDR3 is TGTGCCAGCAGCGTTGGTATGTCGCGACAGGCTGGGAACACCGGGGAGCTGTTTTTT.

This clonotype was recorded many times. The V gene is TRBV18, the J gene TRBJ2-1; 7 positions match TRBD1. CDR1 is KGHSH, CDR2 LQKENI, per germline. This CDR3 comprises 12 residues. V gave up 2 bases and J gave up 14 bases; unmatched junction bases: 6. CDR3 region: CASSPVTGDKFF. In nucleotides, the CDR3 is TGTGCCAGCTCACCAGTCACAGGGGACAAGTTCTTC.

This clonotype was counted between two and nine times. This chain joins TRBV18 and TRBJ1-1, with D hard to call. The CDR3 spans 17 residues. The V gene's germline CDR1 is KGHSH and CDR2 LQKENI. The V gene lost 1 base and the J gene lost 2 bases, with 17 bases spanning the gap. The CDR3 coding sequence is TGTGCCAGCTCACCACTCGTTCAGAGGGCGACCAACACTGAAGCTTTCTTT. Translated: CASSPLVQRATNTEAFF.

This clonotype was counted only a few times. The chain uses TRBV28 and TRBJ1-6; D is ambiguous. Trimming took off 1 base at V and 10 bases at J, with 5 bases between the two ends. The CDR3 sequence is 12 residues long. Per germline, CDR1 MDHEN and CDR2 SYDVKM. CDR3: CASSLSRSPLHF. CDR3 nucleotide sequence: TGTGCCAGCAGTTTATCCCGGTCACCCCTCCACTTT.

This clonotype was detected ten times or more. The chain has TRBV28 and TRBJ2-5, with 7 bases identical to TRBD2. Germline trimming cut 5 bases from V and 1 base from J; bases unmatched to any gene: 10. Germline lookup yields CDR1 MDHEN and CDR2 SYDVKM. The CDR3 length is 16 residues. The CDR3 is CASSTLAGAGQETQYF. CDR3 bases: TGTGCCAGCAGTACTCTCGCGGGAGCCGGCCAAGAGACCCAGTACTTC.

J is TRBJ2-7 and V is TRBV20-1, with D maybe TRBD1 (5 bases). Trimming cost V 0 bases and J 4 bases, with 13 bases left between them. The CDR3 is 14 residues long. Germline assignment: CDR1 DFQATT and CDR2 SNEGSKA (reference sequence). As DNA, the CDR3 is TGCAGTGCTAGAGATCTTAGGGGCTCGTACGAGCAGTACTTC. It codes for CSARDLRGSYEQYF.

This clonotype was seen at least ten times. The gene calls are TRBV20-1 and TRBJ1-5; D perhaps matches TRBD1 (5 bases). Trimming left V 4 bases short and J 4 bases short, with 20 bases between. The germline gives CDR1 DFQATT, CDR2 SNEGSKA (reference sequence). The CDR3 length is 16 residues. The CDR3 DNA is TGCAGTGCTATTCGATCTGGGACGGCGGTTAATCAGCCCCAGCATTTT. This translates into CSAIRSGTAVNQPQHF.

This clonotype occurred a few times. Germline is not matched at one junction end, which may reflect a read error. The chain employs TRBV5-8 and TRBJ2-1; TRBD2 aligns across 14 bases. CDR3 length equals 13 residues. Germline CDR1 reads SGHTS; CDR2 reads YDEGEE. CDR3 sequence: CASSWGTSGGGTF. As DNA, the CDR3 is TGTGCCAGCAGCTGGGGGACTAGCGGGGGAGGAACGTTC.

There are many counts of this clonotype. The V gene is TRBV27, the J gene TRBJ1-1, with unresolved D. The CDR3 is 11 amino acids. The germline V gene has CDR1 MNHEY and CDR2 SMNVEV (reference sequence). The germline V and J ends were trimmed by 9 bases and 3 bases, with 8 bases remaining between them. DNA of the CDR3: TGTGCCAGTCCGACGGACACTGAAGCTTTCTTT. This sequence encodes CASPTDTEAFF.

J is TRBJ1-5 and V is TRBV13, with D hard to call. With 6 bases removed from V and 8 bases from J, the gap between germline ends came to 14 bases. The CDR3 sequence is 13 residues long. Germline loops: CDR1 PRHDT, CDR2 FYEKMQ (reference sequence). The CDR3 bases are TGTGCCAGCAGTGTTGGGGTTCGGGAGCCCCAGCATTTT. Protein sequence: CASSVGVREPQHF.

This clonotype was seen a few times. The rearrangement joins TRBV20-1 to TRBJ2-5; 9 nucleotides agree with TRBD1. Germline CDR1 and CDR2: DFQATT and SNEGSKA (reference sequence). V lost 4 bases and J lost 2; bases outside the gene matches: 8. This CDR3 is built from 15 residues. The CDR3 here is CSANRDRVLQETQYF. The CDR3 bases are TGCAGTGCTAACCGGGACAGGGTTTTACAAGAGACCCAGTACTTC.

At least ten counts were recorded for this clonotype. This chain links TRBV18 with TRBJ1-1, with a weak D call TRBD1 (5 bases). Germline assignment: CDR1 KGHSH and CDR2 LQKENI. V was cut by 3 bases and J by 6 bases, with 14 bases left in between. This CDR3 has 14 amino acids. CDR3 in DNA: TGTGCCAGCTCACCCCTCAGGCGCAGGGCTGAAGCTTTCTTT. It yields the protein CASSPLRRRAEAFF. Supplemented by reference TRBV18 and TRBJ1-1, the full variable domain reads NAGVMQNPRHLVRRRGQEARLRCSPMKGHSHVYWYRQLPEEGLKFMVYLQKENIIDESGMPKERFSAEFPKEGPSILRIQQVVRGDSAAYFCASSPLRRRAEAFFGQGTRLTVV.

This clonotype was seen ten or more times. V gene TRBV20-1 combines with J gene TRBJ2-7, with unresolved D. This CDR3 has 16 amino acids. Between the trimmed V and J ends, which lost 3 bases and 0 bases, there was a span of 18 bases. CDR1 DFQATT and CDR2 SNEGSKA come from the germline V gene (reference sequence). The CDR3 nucleotides read TGCAGTGCTAGTTTTCCTCCGGACCTGAGCTCCTACGAGCAGTACTTC. The encoded protein is CSASFPPDLSSYEQYF.

The genes are TRBV6-1 and TRBJ2-7; D not resolved. From germline, CDR1 is MNHNS and CDR2 SASEGT. The CDR3 loop spans 14 amino acids. V gave up 4 bases and J gave up 2 bases, with 12 bases separating them. CDR3 protein: CASSASTVTYEQYF. The DNA for the CDR3 is TGTGCCAGCAGTGCCTCGACTGTCACCTACGAGCAGTACTTC.

There are many counts of this clonotype. V is TRBV6-2 or TRBV6-3 and J is TRBJ1-6, with D possibly matching TRBD1 (6 bases). V gave up 6 bases and J gave up 6 bases, with 12 bases separating them. Germline lookup yields CDR1 MNHEY and CDR2 SVGEGT. This CDR3 is 14 amino acids long. Written as DNA, the CDR3 is TGTGCCAGCAGAGTTGGGGGGCCTAATTCACCCCTCCACTTT. This sequence encodes CASRVGGPNSPLHF.

The V and J genes are TRBV20-1 and TRBJ2-4; a weak D match, TRBD1 (5 bases). Trimming removed 2 bases at V and 2 bases at J, with 28 bases between. CDR1 is DFQATT and CDR2 is SNEGSKA in the germline V gene (reference sequence). The CDR3 loop spans 20 amino acids. The CDR3 loop is CSARPPAKGFGLSSKNIQYF. In DNA form, the CDR3 reads TGCAGTGCTAGACCCCCAGCTAAGGGGTTTGGATTGTCTTCCAAAAACATTCAGTACTTC.

With respect to this clonotype: This clone may be a read error of a much larger clone one base away. The genes are TRBV7-2 and TRBJ1-3; D not resolved. This CDR3 comprises 12 residues. Deletions cut 5 bases from V and 8 bases from J, with 10 bases between. The germline gives CDR1 SGHTA, CDR2 FQGNSA. CDR3 sequence reads: CASSAPGDTIYF. The CDR3 DNA reads as TGTGCCAGCAGCGCGCCCGGAGACACCATATATTTT. Full variable domain (rest looked up from reference TRBV7-2 and TRBJ1-3): GAGVSQSPSNKVTEKGKDVELRCDPISGHTALYWYRQSLGQGLEFLIYFQGNSAPDKSGLPSDRFSAERTGGSVSTLTIQRTQQEDSAVYLCASSAPGDTIYFGEGSWLTVV.

The genes are TRBV6-2 or TRBV6-3 and TRBJ2-1; 16 bases are shared with TRBD2. Germline loops: CDR1 MNHEY, CDR2 SVGEGT. The CDR3 has 15 amino acids. J gave up 13 bases and V 5 bases, and 8 bases lay outside the gene matches. CDR3 sequence reads: CASSPGTSGRADQFF. The CDR3 nucleotides read TGTGCCAGCAGTCCCGGGACTAGCGGGAGGGCCGACCAGTTCTTC.

In this sample, this clonotype turned up a few times. The V and J genes are TRBV20-1 and TRBJ2-7, with a weak D call TRBD2 (6 bases). This CDR3 has 12 amino acids. Germline CDR1 and CDR2: DFQATT and SNEGSKA (reference sequence). Trimming cost V 3 bases and J 6 bases, with 12 bases left between them. The CDR3 DNA sequence: TGCAGTGCTAGGGAGGGTTTCGCCGAGCAGTACTTC. Its translation is CSAREGFAEQYF.

Here the CDR3 reads CASRSWTGAGTEAFF. In nucleotides, the CDR3 is TGTGCCAGCAGATCGTGGACGGGGGCGGGCACTGAAGCTTTCTTT. The rearrangement joins TRBV7-9 to TRBJ1-1; weak D call: TRBD1 (6 bases). CDR1 and CDR2 (germline): SEHNR, FQNEAQ (reference sequence). The CDR3 is made up of 15 amino acids. V lost 6 bases and J 4 bases, leaving 18 bases between the germline ends.

This clonotype was detected ten times or more. The gene calls are TRBV11-3 and TRBJ2-2; TRBD2 aligns across 8 bases. CDR3 length: 14 amino acids. In germline, CDR1 is SGHNT, CDR2 YENEEA. The J segment lost 6 bases and the V segment lost 1 base, leaving 1 base of the junction unmatched. CDR3 residues: CASSLVAGPGELFF. CDR3 DNA: TGTGCCAGCAGCTTAGTAGCGGGGCCCGGGGAGCTGTTTTTT.

The chain couples TRBV29-1 to TRBJ2-7; D may correspond to TRBD1 or TRBD2 (5 bases each). Between the trimmed V and J ends, which lost 6 bases and 2 bases, there was a span of 11 bases. This CDR3 has 12 amino acids. CDR1 is SQVTM and CDR2 is ANQGSEA in the germline V gene. CDR3 bases: TGCAGCGTCGGGACCGACCCCTACGAGCAGTACTTC. It translates to CSVGTDPYEQYF.

In its sample, this clonotype was seen a few times. The V gene is TRBV20-1, the J gene TRBJ1-2, with D perhaps matching TRBD1 (6 bases). The CDR3 is made up of 15 amino acids. Germline V gives CDR1 DFQATT, CDR2 SNEGSKA (reference sequence). The V end lost 0 bases, the J end lost 4 bases, and 15 bases lay between the germline ends. CDR3 DNA: TGCAGTGCTAGAGAGAATCTGCAGGGGCCCTATGGCTACACCTTC. Amino acid sequence: CSARENLQGPYGYTF.

This clonotype came up a few times. The chain couples TRBV18 to TRBJ2-7; D is perhaps TRBD2 (6 bases). Trimming cost V 6 bases and J 4 bases, with 16 bases left between them. CDR3 length: 14 residues. The germline V gene encodes CDR1 KGHSH and CDR2 LQKENI. The CDR3 DNA is TGTGCCAGCTCCTCCGGGACTGCACTTTACGAGCAGTACTTC. This translates into CASSSGTALYEQYF.

This clonotype has a handful of counts. This chain connects TRBV14 to TRBJ2-5; 7 nucleotides agree with TRBD1. The V and J ends lost 3 bases and 5 bases, in that order; junction bases with no gene match: 6. Germline V gives CDR1 SGHDN, CDR2 FVKESK. This CDR3 spans 14 amino acids. The CDR3 DNA reads TGTGCCAGCAGCCAGGAGACAGGGTCGGAGACCCAGTACTTC. Its translation: CASSQETGSETQYF.

The table lists this clonotype with many counts. The gene calls are TRBV20-1 and TRBJ2-7; the D is unclear. This CDR3 region has 11 residues. V lost 0 bases to trimming and J lost 9 bases, with 9 bases between them. In germline, CDR1 is DFQATT, CDR2 SNEGSKA (reference sequence). The CDR3: CSARDLRWQYF. The CDR3 coding sequence is TGCAGTGCTAGAGATCTCCGGTGGCAGTACTTC.

This clonotype was observed at least ten times. The chain carries TRBV19 and TRBJ1-1; D ambiguous. This CDR3 is 14 amino acids long. V lost 1 base and J lost 0, with 6 bases in between. Germline-derived CDR1 and CDR2 are LNHDA and SQIVND (reference sequence). CDR3 nucleotide sequence: TGTGCCAGTAGTATAGCATCAATGAACACTGAAGCTTTCTTT. It yields the protein CASSIASMNTEAFF.